The 18 T cell receptor beta chains below were found in one sample sequenced in a study of cytomegalovirus exposure and HLA in healthy donors. PCR primers comprised 60 Vbeta and 13 Jbeta primers. Some clones are missing from TCRdb's copy, which holds only in-frame ones; the method was immunoSEQ multiplex PCR. This sample has 190,000 or so clones, with 80% to 85% found just once. Material: PBMCs. These receptors were collected from a man in his fifties in good health and CMV-seronegative.

The CDR3: CASSLMTGRAGETQYF. The CDR3 nucleotides are TGTGCCAGCAGCTTAATGACCGGGAGGGCCGGAGAGACCCAGTACTTC. This rearrangement joins TRBV7-2 to TRBJ2-5; 8 nucleotides line up with TRBD2. This CDR3 is built from 16 residues. CDR1 SGHTA and CDR2 FQGNSA come from the germline V gene. V shed 2 bases, J shed 4 bases, and the junction held 9 bases outside the gene matches.

The genes are TRBV5-1 and TRBJ1-1; D might be TRBD1 (5 bases). V was shortened by 4 bases and J by 1 base, with 8 bases between the two germline ends. CDR3 length equals 13 residues. CDR1 is SGHRS, CDR2 YFSETQ, per germline. CDR3 in amino acids: CASSPGQNTEAFF. The CDR3 region has the DNA TGCGCCAGCAGCCCAGGACAGAACACTGAAGCTTTCTTT.

This chain joins TRBV4-2 and TRBJ2-1; 12 bases are a match to TRBD2. Trimming removed 6 bases from V and 8 bases from J; junction bases left unmatched: 14. Germline V gives CDR1 LGHNA, CDR2 YNFKEQ. The CDR3 consists of 17 residues. CDR3 sequence reads: CASSPSLPSGRAHEQFF. DNA of the CDR3: TGTGCCAGCAGTCCAAGTCTCCCTAGCGGGAGGGCACATGAGCAGTTCTTC.

This clone was seen just once. The rearrangement links TRBV7-2 to TRBJ2-7, with 7 positions matching TRBD2. Germline-derived CDR1 and CDR2 are SGHTA and FQGNSA. V shed 1 base and J 3 bases; nucleotides not matched to a gene: 6. CDR3 size: 15 residues. The chain's CDR3 is CASSLGGGGNYEQYF. The CDR3, as DNA: TGTGCCAGCAGCTTAGGGGGCGGGGGTAACTACGAGCAGTACTTC.

The gene calls are TRBV9 and TRBJ2-1; D perhaps matches TRBD2 (6 bases). CDR1 and CDR2 (germline): SGDLS, YYNGEE. The CDR3 runs 15 residues. Between the trimmed V and J ends, which lost 0 bases and 3 bases, there was a span of 10 bases. Here the CDR3 DNA reads TGTGCCAGCAGCGTAGTACCGGGACTCTACAATGAGCAGTTCTTC. This encodes CASSVVPGLYNEQFF.

The chain recombines TRBV4-2 with TRBJ2-2; possible D gene TRBD2, 5 bases. This CDR3 contains 18 residues. Germline V gene sequence: CDR1 LGHNA, CDR2 YNFKEQ. V lost 0 bases to trimming and J lost 0 bases, with 14 bases between them. The CDR3 here is CASSQEGPSGANTGELFF. The CDR3 bases are TGTGCCAGCAGCCAAGAGGGCCCCAGCGGAGCGAACACCGGGGAGCTGTTTTTT.

This chain uses TRBV7-8 with TRBJ2-3; D is ambiguous. Germline values: CDR1 SGHVS, CDR2 FQNEAQ. The CDR3 is 13 amino acids. V lost 3 bases and J lost 1, with 5 bases in between. The CDR3 here is CASSFFRTDTQYF. CDR3 bases: TGTGCCAGCAGCTTCTTCCGCACAGATACGCAGTATTTT.

This chain joins TRBV6-6 and TRBJ2-7; possible D gene TRBD2, 6 bases. The CDR3 has 16 amino acids. Deletions cut 0 bases from V and 0 bases from J, with 12 bases between. Germline V lookup: CDR1 MNHNY, CDR2 SVGAGI (reference sequence). CDR3 in DNA: TGTGCCAGCAGTTACTCGGGGATTAGCGGCTCCTACGAGCAGTACTTC. Protein sequence: CASSYSGISGSYEQYF.

Notes on this clone: One end of the junction is discordant with germline, which a read error may explain. The sample carries other DNA sequences with the same CDR3. The chain employs TRBV7-3 and TRBJ1-2, with 7 bases matching TRBD1. Germline values: CDR1 SGHTA, CDR2 FQGTGA. The CDR3 loop spans 16 amino acids. The CDR3 sequence is CASSLTSRQGVGGYTF. In nucleotides, the CDR3 is TGTGCCAGCAGCCTAACCTCCCGACAGGGCGTAGGGGGCTACACCTTC.

This clone has a handful of counts. The genes are TRBV7-2 and TRBJ2-5; TRBD2 matches 12 bases. Germline lookup yields CDR1 SGHTA and CDR2 FQGNSA. J lost 4 bases, V lost 2 bases, and 5 bases had no gene match. CDR3 length equals 16 residues. The CDR3 is CASSLSSGRVRETQYF. The CDR3 DNA sequence: TGTGCCAGCAGCTTATCTAGCGGGAGGGTAAGAGAGACCCAGTACTTC.

This rearrangement joins TRBV30 to TRBJ1-5; tentatively, D is TRBD1 (5 bases). The CDR3 covers 15 residues. Trimming pared 0 bases from V and 1 base from J, leaving 10 bases between. Germline V gene data show CDR1 as GTSNPN and CDR2 as SVGIG (reference sequence). CDR3 sequence reads: CAWSVKGISNQPQHF. CDR3 DNA: TGTGCCTGGAGTGTCAAGGGGATAAGCAATCAGCCCCAGCATTTT. The whole variable domain, remainder taken from reference TRBV30 and TRBJ1-5, is SQTIHQWPATLVQPVGSPLSLECTVEGTSNPNLYWYRQAAGRGLQLLFYSVGIGQISSEVPQNLSASRPQDRQFILSSKKLLLSDSGFYLCAWSVKGISNQPQHFGDGTRLSIL.

This chain uses TRBV10-3 with TRBJ2-5; a weak D match, TRBD2 (6 bases). CDR1 ENHRY and CDR2 SYGVKD come from the germline V gene. The length of the CDR3 is 13 residues. With 4 bases removed from V and 5 bases from J, the gap between germline ends came to 11 bases. CDR3 DNA sequence: TGTGCCATCAGTGTGTTGCGGGGTGAGACCCAGTACTTC. It specifies CAISVLRGETQYF.

The gene calls are TRBV5-4 and TRBJ2-3, with D perhaps matching TRBD2 (6 bases). Germline lookup yields CDR1 SGHNT and CDR2 YYREEE (reference sequence). V lost 3 bases and J 5 bases, leaving 13 bases between the germline ends. The CDR3 spans 14 residues. For the CDR3, the DNA is TGTGCCAGCAGCTCCGGAGGGCCCGTAGATACGCAGTATTTT. It encodes CASSSGGPVDTQYF. Looking up the rest from reference TRBV5-4 and TRBJ2-3 gives the full variable domain: ETGVTQSPTHLIKTRGQQVTLRCSSQSGHNTVSWYQQALGQGPQFIFQYYREEENGRGNFPPRFSGLQFPNYSSELNVNALELDDSALYLCASSSGGPVDTQYFGPGTRLTVL.

The chain recombines TRBV7-3 with TRBJ2-1; 13 bases fit TRBD2. CDR1 and CDR2 from the germline V gene are SGHTA and FQGTGA. The ends lost 5 bases at V and 8 bases at J; junction bases unmatched: 9. The CDR3 spans 16 residues. CDR3 protein: CASSLSTSGGYHEQFF. DNA for the CDR3: TGTGCCAGCAGCCTTTCGACTAGCGGGGGGTACCATGAGCAGTTCTTC.

This clone has a handful of counts. The chain carries TRBV7-2 and TRBJ1-3, with D uncertain. Germline V gene sequence: CDR1 SGHTA, CDR2 FQGNSA. The length of the CDR3 is 16 residues. Deletions cut 3 bases from V and 1 base from J, with 13 bases between. CDR3 in amino acids: CASSFGSLFSGNTIYF. The CDR3 DNA is TGTGCCAGCAGCTTTGGGAGTTTATTTTCTGGAAACACCATATATTTT. The variable domain in full, completed from reference TRBV7-2 and TRBJ1-3, reads GAGVSQSPSNKVTEKGKDVELRCDPISGHTALYWYRQSLGQGLEFLIYFQGNSAPDKSGLPSDRFSAERTGGSVSTLTIQRTQQEDSAVYLCASSFGSLFSGNTIYFGEGSWLTVV.

The genes are TRBV5-1 and TRBJ2-5; 11 bases are a match to TRBD1. Germline CDR1 and CDR2: SGHRS and YFSETQ. The ends lost 0 bases at V and 3 bases at J; junction bases unmatched: 1. This CDR3 has 15 amino acids. In DNA, the CDR3 is TGCGCCAGCAGCTTGGGGACAGGGGGCGAAGAGACCCAGTACTTC. The encoded protein is CASSLGTGGEETQYF.

The chain employs TRBV15 and TRBJ1-2; D may be TRBD1 (6 bases). The CDR3 loop spans 16 amino acids. Germline-derived CDR1 and CDR2 are LNHNV and YYDKDF (reference sequence). V dropped 0 bases and J dropped 5 bases, with 16 bases sitting between them. CDR3 protein: CATSRDHPGDGYGYTF. CDR3 DNA sequence: TGTGCCACCAGCAGAGATCATCCAGGGGATGGGTATGGCTACACCTTC.

Concerning this clone itself: Other DNA sequences in the same sample also yield this CDR3. The V and J genes are TRBV6-5 and TRBJ1-2; weak D call: TRBD1 (6 bases). The V end was cut by 9 bases, the J end by 4 bases, with 15 bases between. Germline V CDR1 and CDR2: MNHEY, SVGAGI. CDR3 length equals 13 residues. In DNA, the CDR3 is TGTGCCAGTTCCTATGACAGGCGCTATGGCTACACCTTC. Translating gives CASSYDRRYGYTF.